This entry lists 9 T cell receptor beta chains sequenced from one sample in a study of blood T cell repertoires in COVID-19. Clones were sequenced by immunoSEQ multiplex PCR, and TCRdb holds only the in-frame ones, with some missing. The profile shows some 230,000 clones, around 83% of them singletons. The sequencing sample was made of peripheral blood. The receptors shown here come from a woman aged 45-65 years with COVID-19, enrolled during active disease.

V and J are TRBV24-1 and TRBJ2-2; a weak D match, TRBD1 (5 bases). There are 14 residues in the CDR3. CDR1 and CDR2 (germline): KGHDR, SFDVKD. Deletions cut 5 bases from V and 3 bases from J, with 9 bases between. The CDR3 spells CATSARVHTGELFF. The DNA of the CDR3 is TGTGCCACCAGTGCCAGGGTCCACACCGGGGAGCTGTTTTTT.

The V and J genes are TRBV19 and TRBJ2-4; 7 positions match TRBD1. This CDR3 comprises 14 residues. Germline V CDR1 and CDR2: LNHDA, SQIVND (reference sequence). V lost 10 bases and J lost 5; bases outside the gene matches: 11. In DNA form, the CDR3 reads TGTGCCACGCGCGCGCCGGGACAGCAAAACATTCAGTACTTC. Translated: CATRAPGQQNIQYF.

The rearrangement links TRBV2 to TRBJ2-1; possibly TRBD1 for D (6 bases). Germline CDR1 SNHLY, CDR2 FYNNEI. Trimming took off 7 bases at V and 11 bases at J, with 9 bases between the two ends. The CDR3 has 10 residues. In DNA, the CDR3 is TGTGCCAGCACGGGACATAAGCAGTTCTTC. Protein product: CASTGHKQFF.

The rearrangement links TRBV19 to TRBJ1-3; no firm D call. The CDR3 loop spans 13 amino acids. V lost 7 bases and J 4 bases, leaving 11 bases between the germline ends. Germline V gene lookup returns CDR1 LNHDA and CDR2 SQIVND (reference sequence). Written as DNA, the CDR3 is TGTGCCAGTACTGTACTATCCGGAAACACCATATATTTT. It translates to CASTVLSGNTIYF.

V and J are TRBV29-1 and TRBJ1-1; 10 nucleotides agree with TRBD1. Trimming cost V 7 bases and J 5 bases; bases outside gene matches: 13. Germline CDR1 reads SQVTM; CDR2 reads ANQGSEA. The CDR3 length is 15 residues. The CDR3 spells CSAGDRGELGTEAFF. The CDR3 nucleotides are TGCAGCGCTGGGGACAGGGGAGAATTGGGGACTGAAGCTTTCTTT.

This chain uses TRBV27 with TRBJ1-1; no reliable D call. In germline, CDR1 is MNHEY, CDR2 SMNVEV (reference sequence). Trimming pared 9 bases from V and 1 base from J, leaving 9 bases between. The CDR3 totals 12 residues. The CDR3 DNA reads TGTGCCAGTGGCCCCCCGAACACTGAAGCTTTCTTT. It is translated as CASGPPNTEAFF.

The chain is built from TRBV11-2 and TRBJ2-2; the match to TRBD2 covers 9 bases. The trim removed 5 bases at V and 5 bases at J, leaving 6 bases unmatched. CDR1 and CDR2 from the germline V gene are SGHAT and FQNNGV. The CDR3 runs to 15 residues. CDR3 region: CASSRGLARTGELFF. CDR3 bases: TGTGCCAGCAGCCGGGGACTAGCCAGGACCGGGGAGCTGTTTTTT.

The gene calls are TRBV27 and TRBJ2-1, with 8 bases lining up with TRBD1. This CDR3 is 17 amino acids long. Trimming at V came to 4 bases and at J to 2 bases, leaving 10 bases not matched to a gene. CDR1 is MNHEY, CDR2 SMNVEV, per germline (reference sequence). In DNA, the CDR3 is TGTGCCAGCAGTTACCTCGGCTCAGGGGGCGCCTACAATGAGCAGTTCTTC. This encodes CASSYLGSGGAYNEQFF.

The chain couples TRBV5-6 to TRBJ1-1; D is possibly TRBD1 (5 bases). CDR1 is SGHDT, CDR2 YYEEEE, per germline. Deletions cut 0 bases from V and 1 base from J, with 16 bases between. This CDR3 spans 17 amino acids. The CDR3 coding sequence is TGTGCCAGCAGCTTGGTCAGGGTTTCGAGAAGGAACACTGAAGCTTTCTTT. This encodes CASSLVRVSRRNTEAFF.